The clone carrying this T cell receptor (beta chain) showed up just once. Its antigen is undetermined. These data originate in a study of CD8+ T cells in alopecia areata. Study conclusions and caveats: Normal-skin resident alphabeta T cells also appear among scalp sample sequences.

Per germline, CDR1 MNHEY and CDR2 SMNVEV (reference sequence). The V segment lost 5 bases and the J segment 7 bases; nucleotides outside the gene matches: 6. The CDR3 covers 13 residues. Sequencing used cDNA as its template, made by extracting RNA and reverse transcribing it. The data were produced by immunoSEQ multiplex PCR, yet TCRdb's version contains in-frame clones alone and is incomplete. The table shows nearly 200,000 clones, with 58% occurring only once. As for treatment: oral pan-JAK inhibitor, 5-10 mg twice daily. The chain carries TRBV27 and TRBJ1-1, with 8 bases lining up with TRBD1. The receptor comes from a human donor with alopecia areata. This sample comprised CD4+ T cells sorted from blood, obtained at week 24, from a patient treated with tofacitinib. CDR3 DNA: TGTGCCAGCAGTACCACGGGACAGGATGAAGCTTTCTTT. Its protein product is CASSTTGQDEAFF.